These T cell receptor beta chains were read from a single sample in a study of blood T cell repertoires in COVID-19. Only in-frame clones appear in the TCRdb table, and some are missing; sequencing was by immunoSEQ multiplex PCR. The sample has roughly 200,000 clones; 85% are singletons. Source material: PBMCs or T cells enriched from blood (not recorded which). These receptors originate from a middle-aged man who had recovered from COVID-19. The conserved cysteine and the conserved F or W are not part of the CDR3 here. Each record gives: J gene, V gene, CDR3 protein.

TRBJ1-5 | TRBV28 | ASVREYNQPQH
TRBJ1-1 | TRBV20-1 | SASSDTPTEAF
TRBJ1-2 | TRBV5-8 | ASSLGQGVGGYT
TRBJ1-1 | TRBV5-1 | ASSLTGVKVGDTEAF
TRBJ1-1 | TRBV9 | ASTETLGGEAF
TRBJ1-6 | TRBV19 | ASSIAGVLQNNSPLH
TRBJ2-1 | TRBV13 | ASSLGLYNEQF
TRBJ1-1 | TRBV6-5 | ASILGQGNTEAF
TRBJ2-1 | TRBV24-1 | ATSEGTVYNEQF
TRBJ2-1 | TRBV5-1 | ASRSSGSFNEQF
TRBJ1-6 | TRBV30 | AWSVSRGPNSPLH
TRBJ1-1 | TRBV20-1 | SASLQGNTEAF
TRBJ1-3 | TRBV29-1 | SVGRRDLSSGNTIY
TRBJ2-5 | TRBV4-2 | ASSQDWSGEETQY
TRBJ1-1 | TRBV5-1 | ASSSSQGLEAF
TRBJ2-7 | TRBV5-1 | ASSLAAGDSYEQY
TRBJ2-2 | TRBV27 | ASRAGAANTGELF
TRBJ2-5 | TRBV7-9 | ASSPQGETQY
TRBJ2-1 | TRBV2 | ASSEQEPNEQF
TRBJ1-1 | TRBV18 | ATQNRNTEAF
TRBJ2-5 | TRBV12-2 | ASRLLAGGVEEETQY
TRBJ1-2 | TRBV11-2 | ASSLDFGISYGYT
TRBJ2-7 | TRBV28 | ASSQGLAGGWEQY
TRBJ1-2 | TRBV6-4 | ARNRGGHYGYT
TRBJ1-6 | TRBV18 | ASSPQTNNSPLH
TRBJ2-1 | TRBV7-3 | ASSLRGQGNEQF